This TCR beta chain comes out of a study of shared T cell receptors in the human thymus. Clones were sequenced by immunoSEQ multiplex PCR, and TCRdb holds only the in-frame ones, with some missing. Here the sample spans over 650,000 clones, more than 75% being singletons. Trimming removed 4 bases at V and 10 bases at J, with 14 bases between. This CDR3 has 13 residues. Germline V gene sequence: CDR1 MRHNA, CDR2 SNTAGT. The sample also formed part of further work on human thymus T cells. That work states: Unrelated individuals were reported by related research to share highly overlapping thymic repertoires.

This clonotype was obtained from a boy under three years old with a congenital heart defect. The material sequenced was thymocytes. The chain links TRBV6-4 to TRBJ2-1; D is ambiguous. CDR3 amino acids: CASSGEKSWEQFF. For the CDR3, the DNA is TGTGCCAGCAGTGGCGAAAAATCATGGGAGCAGTTCTTC.